These T cell receptor beta chains were read from a single sample in a study of blood T cell repertoires in COVID-19. Sequencing was performed with immunoSEQ multiplex PCR; in TCRdb, only in-frame clones are kept and a portion is missing. The data show about 44,000 clones, 82% seen once. The sample comprised peripheral blood. The receptors were gathered from a woman in her 70s with acute or convalescent COVID-19. The CDR3 runs from the conserved cysteine through the conserved F or W. The order of the fields is clone size, V gene, J gene, D gene, CDR3 DNA, CDR3 protein. A D gene is named only where the DNA matches it firmly. Clone size is not always given. Where it is, it says once, few, many or a class for expanded clones.

-	TRBV10-3	TRBJ2-1	-	TGTGCCATCAGAGCCAATTTAGTAAAGAATGAGCAGTTCTTC	CAIRANLVKNEQFF
-	TRBV6-5	TRBJ2-1	-	TGTGCCAGCAGCATGACCACTAGTCAGCAGTTCTTC	CASSMTTSQQFF
-	TRBV10-2	TRBJ2-7	TRBD1	TGCGCCAGCAGCCAGGACAGGGGGCGAAGCGAGCAGTACTTC	CASSQDRGRSEQYF
-	TRBV27	TRBJ1-4	TRBD1	TGTGCCAGCAAAGCCGGGACAGATGAGAGAACTAATGAAAAACTGTTTTTT	CASKAGTDERTNEKLFF
-	TRBV28	TRBJ2-5	-	TGTGCCAGCAGTTTTTGGGCTGGGGAGACCCAGTACTTC	CASSFWAGETQYF
once	TRBV5-4	TRBJ1-6	-	TGTGCCAGCAGCTTGGAGCTAAATCAAGTAAATTCACCCCTCCACTTT	CASSLELNQVNSPLHF
-	TRBV30	TRBJ1-1	-	TGTGCCTGGAGCTTTGACCGGGGAGAAGCTTTCTTT	CAWSFDRGEAFF
-	TRBV12-3/TRBV12-4	TRBJ2-1	TRBD2	TGTGCCAGCAGTTTTGGGGAGGGCCGGGGGTTCTTC	CASSFGEGRGFF
-	TRBV7-6	TRBJ2-3	TRBD2	TGTGCCAGCAGCCTAAGAGGTAGCGGGAGTGCAGATACGCAGTATTTT	CASSLRGSGSADTQYF
-	TRBV5-1	TRBJ2-7	-	TGCGCCAGCAGCTCGGGACTGTCCTACGAGCAGTACTTC	CASSSGLSYEQYF
-	TRBV5-4	TRBJ1-6	-	TGTGCCAGCAGCCCTGAGAAGTATAATTCACCCCTCCACTTT	CASSPEKYNSPLHF
-	TRBV5-1	TRBJ1-4	-	TGCGCCAGCAGCTTGGGTTCAGGGATAGCTGAAAAACTGTTTTTT	CASSLGSGIAEKLFF
-	TRBV11-3	TRBJ2-7	-	TGTGCCAGCAGCCCCACGGCGGGTGCCTACGAGCAGTACTTC	CASSPTAGAYEQYF
-	TRBV15	TRBJ2-5	TRBD2	TGTGCCACCAGCCCCGGGACTAGGGGAGAGACCCAGTACTTC	CATSPGTRGETQYF
once	TRBV7-6	TRBJ1-2	-	TGTGCCAGCAGCTTAGGGGCTTCAGGGGAAGGGAGCTACACCTTC	CASSLGASGEGSYTF
-	TRBV19	TRBJ1-3	-	TGTGCCACGTATACCGCGGGGGCGGGAAACACCATATATTTT	CATYTAGAGNTIYF
-	TRBV11-3	TRBJ2-3	-	TGTGCCAGCAGCTTAGCGGTCGGAGGGAGTGCGTCAGATACGCAGTATTTT	CASSLAVGGSASDTQYF
-	TRBV19	TRBJ1-4	TRBD1	TGTGCCAGCACTCCGTGGGACAGAAATGAAAAACTGTTTTTT	CASTPWDRNEKLFF
-	TRBV28	TRBJ2-7	TRBD2	TGTGCCAGTACGAGCGGGAGATTGTACGAGCAGTACTTC	CASTSGRLYEQYF
-	TRBV21-1	TRBJ1-5	-	TGTGCCAGCAGCAAAGGTGCGGATTATAGCAATCAGCCCCAGCATTTT	CASSKGADYSNQPQHF
-	TRBV23-1	TRBJ2-1	-	TGCGCCAGCAGGGGCCCGGGGTCCGAAGCAAACAATGAGCAGTTCTTC	CASRGPGSEANNEQFF
-	TRBV11-2	TRBJ1-1	-	TGTGCCAGCAGCTTAGCCAGGAACACTGAAGCTTTCTTT	CASSLARNTEAFF
medium-sized	TRBV6-5	TRBJ1-6	-	TGTGCCAGCAGTTATCAGGGTATATCACCCCTCCACTTT	CASSYQGISPLHF
-	TRBV3-1/TRBV3-2	TRBJ1-2	-	TGTGCCAGCAGCCAGACTGGCGCAGGAGGTCCTGGCTACACCTTC	CASSQTGAGGPGYTF
-	TRBV5-1	TRBJ2-3	TRBD2	TGCGCCAGCATGGGACTAGCGGGAGCCGATGCGCAGTATTTT	CASMGLAGADAQYF
-	TRBV7-2	TRBJ2-7	-	TGTGCCAGCAGCCCACCTAATAGCCATACCCACGAGCAGTACTTC	CASSPPNSHTHEQYF
-	TRBV5-4	TRBJ2-1	TRBD1	TGTGCCAGCAGCGACCCTACAGGGGCTACTAGCTCCTACAATGAGCAGTTCTTC	CASSDPTGATSSYNEQFF
few	TRBV7-3	TRBJ2-3	TRBD2	TGTGCCAGCAGCTCATGGACTAGCGGTGAATGGGATACGCAGTATTTT	CASSSWTSGEWDTQYF
-	TRBV5-4	TRBJ2-1	TRBD2	TGTGCCAGCAGCTCGGGCGGGAGGACCTACAATGAGCAGTTCTTC	CASSSGGRTYNEQFF
-	TRBV6-5	TRBJ2-1	-	TGTGCCAGCAGACGGGACTCCAATGAGCAGTTCTTC	CASRRDSNEQFF
-	TRBV7-9	TRBJ2-7	-	TGTGCCAGCAGCTTAATACGAGACTACGAGCAGTACTTC	CASSLIRDYEQYF
once	TRBV6-1	TRBJ1-2	-	TGTGCCAGCAGTGAACCATACGACAGGAACTATGGCTACACCTTC	CASSEPYDRNYGYTF
-	TRBV5-1	TRBJ1-3	-	TGCGCCAGCAGCCAACAAACGGCGGGTGGAAACACCATATATTTT	CASSQQTAGGNTIYF
-	TRBV29-1	TRBJ2-2	-	TGCAGCGTTCTTCCCTGGAGCACCGGGGAGCTGTTTTTT	CSVLPWSTGELFF
once	TRBV2	TRBJ2-7	-	TGTGCCAGCAGTGCAGTCCCCTCCTACGAGCAGTACTTC	CASSAVPSYEQYF
-	TRBV6-2/TRBV6-3	TRBJ2-7	-	TGTGCCAGCAGTTCAACTCACGAGCAGTACTTC	CASSSTHEQYF
-	TRBV5-5	TRBJ2-1	-	TGTGCCAGCTTCGGTCAGGGAACCTACAATGAGCAGTTCTTC	CASFGQGTYNEQFF
-	TRBV10-3	TRBJ2-7	TRBD1	TGTGCCATCAGCGCGGGACAGGGGTCCACCTACGAGCAGTACTTC	CAISAGQGSTYEQYF
-	TRBV6-5	TRBJ1-2	-	TGTGCCACCCGACAGGTTAACTATGGCTACACCTTC	CATRQVNYGYTF
-	TRBV6-2/TRBV6-3	TRBJ2-2	-	TGTGCCAGCAGTTCAGGAGGGACCGTGTACGATCTGGAGCTGTTTTTT	CASSSGGTVYDLELFF
-	TRBV9	TRBJ1-2	-	TGTGCCAGCAGCGTAGGAGGCAGTAACTATGGCTACACCTTC	CASSVGGSNYGYTF
-	TRBV18	TRBJ1-2	-	TGTGCCAGCTCACGGCAATCCGGATGGGGAGACGATGGCTACACCTTC	CASSRQSGWGDDGYTF
few	TRBV3-1/TRBV3-2	TRBJ2-3	-	TGTGCCAGCAGCCAAGATGTTGGGATCGGGGTCCTAATAAGCGGATCGCAGTATTTT	CASSQDVGIGVLISGSQYF
-	TRBV23-1	TRBJ1-5	-	TGCGCCAGCAGTCAAGATAGTGGGCAGGGAAGATCCCTCAGCAATCAGCCCCAGCATTTT	CASSQDSGQGRSLSNQPQHF
-	TRBV6-2/TRBV6-3	TRBJ1-5	-	TGTGCCAGCAGTTACTCACAGGCCACTCTCAATCAGCCCCAGCATTTT	CASSYSQATLNQPQHF
-	TRBV7-9	TRBJ2-3	-	TGTGCCAGCAGTTTAAACACCGGCACAGATACGCAGTATTTT	CASSLNTGTDTQYF
few	TRBV5-1	TRBJ1-1	TRBD1	TGCGCCAGCAGCCTCTGGACAGGGGGCACAAACACTGAAGCTTTCTTT	CASSLWTGGTNTEAFF
-	TRBV9	TRBJ1-1	TRBD1	TGTGCCAGCAGCGCCCGGGACAGGGTAACTGAAGCTTTCTTT	CASSARDRVTEAFF
once	TRBV9	TRBJ1-5	-	TGTGCCAGCAGCGTGTCCGGGGGTGGTCAGCCCCAGCATTTT	CASSVSGGGQPQHF
-	TRBV7-9	TRBJ2-5	TRBD2	TGTGCCAGCAGCTTAGCAAGGACTAGCGGGCTGGCGTACCAAGAGACCCAGTACTTC	CASSLARTSGLAYQETQYF
-	TRBV6-6	TRBJ1-4	-	TGTGCCAGCAGCCCAGTAGGAGATAATGAAAAACTGTTTTTT	CASSPVGDNEKLFF
few	TRBV11-2	TRBJ2-4	-	TGTGCCAGCAGCTTAGCTACGGAACTACCAAACATTCAGTACTTC	CASSLATELPNIQYF
-	TRBV7-3	TRBJ2-7	TRBD1	TGTGCCAGCAGTCGTAAACAGGGGGGCATGGTCTACGAGCAGTACTTC	CASSRKQGGMVYEQYF
-	TRBV19	TRBJ2-3	-	TGTGCCAGTAGTATTTCCGGTAGCACAGATACGCAGTATTTT	CASSISGSTDTQYF
few	TRBV6-2/TRBV6-3	TRBJ2-7	-	TGTGCCAGCAGTGGGGACAGGCGGAGCGGGAATAGCTACGAGCAGTACTTC	CASSGDRRSGNSYEQYF
-	TRBV2	TRBJ2-4	-	TGTGCCAGCATAAATCAGGGGCTTGCCAAAAACATTCAGTACTTC	CASINQGLAKNIQYF
few	TRBV6-1	TRBJ2-7	-	TGTGCCAGCAGTGAATTTGGCACCTACGAGCAGTACTTC	CASSEFGTYEQYF